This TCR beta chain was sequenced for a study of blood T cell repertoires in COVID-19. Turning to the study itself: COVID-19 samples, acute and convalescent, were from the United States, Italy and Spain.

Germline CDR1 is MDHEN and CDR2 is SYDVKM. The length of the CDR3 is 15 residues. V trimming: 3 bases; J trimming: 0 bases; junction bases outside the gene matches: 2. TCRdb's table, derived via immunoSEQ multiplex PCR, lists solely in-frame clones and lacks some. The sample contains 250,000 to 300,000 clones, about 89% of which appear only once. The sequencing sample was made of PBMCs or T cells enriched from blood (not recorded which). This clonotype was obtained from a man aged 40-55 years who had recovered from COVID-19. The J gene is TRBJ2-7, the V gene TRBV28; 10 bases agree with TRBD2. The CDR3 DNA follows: TGTGCCAGCAGTTTCCTAGCGGGGGCCTCCTACGAGCAGTACTTC. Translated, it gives CASSFLAGASYEQYF.